This TCR beta chain was recovered during a study of blood T cell repertoires in COVID-19 (dated by TCRdb to the early 2020s). As for the study more broadly: Samples covering the acute and convalescent phases of COVID-19 were provided by collaborators in the United States, Italy and Spain. The material from the prospective study consisted of cDNA or gDNA derived from T cells, B-cell-depleted T cells, or PBMCs. Deeply sampled blood TCRbeta repertoires from subjects exposed to, actively infected with, or recovered from COVID-19 were included in the dataset. The repertoires were released in a freely available public database meant as a resource for research on the immune response to SARS-CoV-2. Samples were obtained from the ongoing ImmuneRACE study (first 160 participants) and from 1,254 subjects provided by 6 global collaborators. A de-identified subject ID, COVID-19 status, age in years and sex were almost always included in the sample metadata. Where available, HLA class I and class II types were obtained from metadata supplied by the sample provider rather than from assay-based typing. The research as a whole found: Clinical and demographic metadata were provided uncurated, with the amount varying by source and participant.

The junction carries 14 bases between V and J, which are trimmed by 6 bases and 6 bases respectively. As encoded in the germline V gene, CDR1 is KGHDR while CDR2 is SFDVKD. The CDR3, from cysteine to phenylalanine, totals 14 residues. CDR3 DNA only is kept here, 42 bases in frame from base 1. Collaborating institutions collected whole blood in K2EDTA tubes following their own protocols. For TCRbeta analysis, collaborator samples were shipped as frozen whole blood, as isolated PBMCs, or as DNA extracted from either sample type. The immunoSEQ Assay, a bias-controlled multiplex PCR, was used to amplify TCRbeta CDR3 regions from genomic DNA. The authors processed their data as follows. Nucleated cell counts per sample were estimated from amplification of reference gene primers within the assay. To quantify the absolute abundance of each unique TCRbeta CDR3 rearrangement, sequence reads were collapsed and filtered. For each sample, productive Simpson clonality was calculated as the square root of Simpson's diversity index over productive rearrangements. Held by TCRdb, this immuneACCESS table contains in-frame sequences only and omits some clones. Under half of the omission traces to an unresolved V gene where checked; the cause of the rest is unknown. The V and J calls and clone size come from that table; D and trimming were worked out from the DNA. This sample holds 55,000 to 75,000 clones; 79% were observed only once. The ten largest make up under 3.5% of the sample.

To note about this clone: The clone's antigen remains unknown. No base qualities exist here, and no much larger clone lies one base off it.

Specimen: peripheral blood. This sequence originates from a man in his 60s with acute or convalescent COVID-19. The V gene is TRBV24-1 and the J gene is TRBJ1-5; matching of 5 bases hints at TRBD1 as the D gene. This receptor carries the CDR3 CATSQAGQGQPQHF. The nucleotide sequence is TGTGCCACCAGTCAGGCCGGCCAGGGTCAGCCCCAGCATTTT.